This TCR beta chain was recovered during a study of cytomegalovirus exposure and HLA in healthy donors (dated by TCRdb to the late 2010s). About the investigation overall: An earlier analysis of roughly 570 of the donors reported around 280 Gb of sequence data and some 110 million unique TCR beta sequences obtained from 180 million or so T cells. Roughly 300 gigabases of sequencing data and around 88 million unique TCR sequences made up an early release that covered fewer than 650 HLA-typed donors. Among the roughly 400 genotyped donors, around 79% belonged to the genetic ancestry cluster associated with self-reported Caucasian donors. The study was designed to test whether signatures of past pathogen exposure could be identified by cataloging public T cell receptors. The study profiled the T cell repertoires of fewer than 850 subjects by immunosequencing and related them to cytomegalovirus serostatus. A separate validation cohort of 100 to 150 different subjects was used in addition to the approximately 610-subject first cohort. High-throughput TCR immunosequencing, statistical association of individual TCRs with disease status, and machine learning were combined to predict cytomegalovirus infection status. A later analysis re-analyzed previously published TCR beta repertoires from 650 to 800 donors and added high-resolution HLA genotyping to study TCR occurrence patterns. Rather than drawing on any new phenotypic data, the later analysis identified candidate immune exposures from TCR beta sequences and the way those sequences occurred across donors. An earlier analysis of roughly 600 of the donors used high-throughput TCR beta sequencing to judge whether each TCR beta V gene segment behaved as functional or pseudogenic. Alongside the repertoire data, information on donor age, sex, ethnicity and CMV serostatus was compiled. In a later genetic analysis, genome-wide SNP genotypes for about 65% of the 666 donors were used, and that subset was treated as a discovery cohort. All discovery cohort repertoires had been generated using a single sequencing platform. Both class I and class II loci were covered by HLA typing, at four-digit resolution. Typing coverage varied by locus: roughly 629-640 donors for A, B, C, DRB1 and DQB1; more than 500 for DQA1; 606 for DPA1; some 470 for DPB1. Five DR-DQ haplotypes were handled as single units for association and clustering because linkage in the cohort was strong. Among about 360 genotyped donors of the cohort, an average of about 240,000 unique TCR beta nucleotide sequences were sequenced per donor, 15% to 20% of them non-productive. What the research found in general, with its limitations: An earlier analysis of approximately 500 of the donors showed that most TCR beta V segments appeared in productive rearrangements either about 90% or about 30% of the time, which broadly matched IMGT annotations. A later genetic analysis reported fewer N-insertions in productive TCRs among donors in an Asian-associated ancestry cluster than the roughly 620-donor mean. In both the original and validation cohorts, the classifier was reported to diagnose cytomegalovirus status with high specificity and sensitivity. In vitro tests confirmed that a few of the cytomegalovirus-associated TCR beta chains recognize cytomegalovirus antigens. Because HLA typing was missing for some donors at each locus, association tests included only the typed subset. According to the authors, the approach could potentially be generalized to other disease states and immunological phenotypes. In a later genetic analysis, a missense DCLRE1C variant was associated with V-gene and J-gene trimming of TCR beta chains, and the association was replicated in an independent cohort. While some public TCRs were present in many individuals, most TCR sequences turned up only very rarely across donors. In a later analysis, most CMV-associated TCR beta chains were found to appear HLA-restricted, with HLA associations seemingly driven largely by CMV exposure. In a later analysis, TCR association rates were found to vary across HLA loci, with the most associated TCRs seen for DRB1 alleles and the fewest for HLA-C alleles. Presence/absence analyses assumed roughly uniform sequencing depth across donors, an assumption that may not hold. Specific HLA alleles were associated with some 15,000 TCR beta sequences at a false discovery rate of 0.05 in a later analysis. This cohort had only TCR beta chains sequenced, and the lack of alpha or paired-chain data limited which features could be detected. A further reported finding was that TCR beta sequences accurately predicted the HLA-A and HLA-B alleles for most subjects in the first cohort. The study gave a list of under 200 TCR beta chains associated with cytomegalovirus. In a later analysis, HLA-associated TCR beta chains were found to be more clonally expanded and to have lower generation probabilities than equally common non-associated chains. Several of the top co-occurrence clusters appeared to be linked to parvovirus B19, influenza, CMV and Epstein-Barr virus, according to a later analysis. The sequencing pipeline was judged likely to have produced a cluster of highly shared sequence variants as a technical artifact. The earlier analysis of nearly 600 of the donors excluded roughly 17 rarely observed V segments, including chromosome 9 orphons, because counts were too low. When HLA alleles, especially DR and DQ, strongly co-occurred, attributing TCR associations to individual alleles was difficult. Linkage disequilibrium might explain the correlated functional status among segregating V segments, but an unknown experimental factor could not be ruled out. CMV serostatus was the only immune exposure information available for the cohort.

The cohort comprised under 700 healthy bone marrow donors. All cohort members were sampled while nominally healthy, although unrecorded immune exposures were likely present. The donor tested CMV seropositive, placing the donor among the 250 to 350 seropositive members of the cohort. Every donor gave a peripheral blood sample, and the peripheral blood mononuclear cells from that sample were used for TCR beta sequencing. Genomic DNA was extracted from the blood cell samples with the Qiagen DNeasy Blood Extraction Kit. About this clone itself: This clone's antigen is unknown. No clone much larger than this one lies a single base away; base qualities are absent.

Libraries were made using the immunoSEQ multiplex PCR assay. A mixture of 60 forward primers for TCR Vbeta segments and 13 reverse primers for TCR Jbeta segments was used in the multiplex PCR. Amplification of the CDR3 region of rearranged TCR beta genes was performed with a multiplex PCR assay on genomic DNA. The Illumina HiSeq System was used to sequence the amplified TCR beta libraries as 87-base-pair reads. For the original study's pipeline: A later analysis tallied tens of millions of unique TCR beta chains across the 666 repertoires, and around 9.9 million of those chains were shared by two or more donors. A nearest-neighbor algorithm error-corrected the raw reads and collapsed the reads into unique sequences, merging closely related sequences to remove PCR and sequencing errors. V, D and J gene segments were assigned by aligning CDR3 sequences to IMGT reference sequences. For a sequence to be retained, a match of at least six nucleotides was required to both a V gene segment and a J gene segment. A rearrangement counted as productive if the CDR3 had no stop codons and remained in frame with V and J, and every other rearrangement counted as non-productive. CDR3 was defined by IMGT convention, running from the second conserved V-encoded cysteine to the conserved J-encoded phenylalanine. In an earlier analysis of more than 550 of the donors, sequences lacking an unambiguous match to a single V gene segment were excluded. An earlier analysis of a few hundred of the donors classified V segments as functional when productive rearrangements were above 56.7% and as segregating when the standard deviation between donors was above 5%. A statistical classification framework was built for diagnosing cytomegalovirus status from the catalog of TCR beta chain sequences. V and J gene assignment, in a later analysis, came from comparing TCR nucleotide sequences with IMGT/GENE-DB human TR gene sequences. A later analysis assigned CDR3 sequences and most-parsimonious VDJ recombination scenarios with the TCRdist pipeline. A later analysis defined each TCR beta chain by its CDR3 amino acid sequence plus V-gene family, and excluded reads lacking a unique V-gene family. A later analysis removed 450 to 600 highly shared, low-generation-probability nucleotide sequences to deal with suspected cross-contamination and a sequencing artifact. In a later analysis, a clonal expansion index for each public chain was calculated from normalized within-repertoire ranks of inferred template counts. In a later analysis, generation probabilities were computed with a VDJ recombination model fitted to out-of-frame rearrangements, and the resulting probabilities were checked against IGoR. Hypergeometric tests were used in a later analysis to score TCR-TCR, TCR-HLA and TCR-CMV co-occurrence, with a repertoire-size bias correction applied to the TCR pairs. In a later analysis, false discovery rates were estimated by permuting HLA or CMV assignments 20 times. In a later analysis, co-occurring TCRs were grouped with DBSCAN, and TCRdist sequence similarity was added when clustering was performed within HLA-allele-positive subsets. For co-occurrence clustering, repertoires with fewer than 30,000 or more than 120,000 public chains were excluded, along with a handful of repertoires with anomalous nucleotide sharing. The table was pulled from immuneACCESS by TCRdb, which kept in-frame rearrangements only. Such tables lose some clones; where checked, under half of the loss comes from unresolved V genes, and the rest has no known cause. Clone size and V and J calls were adopted from that table, with D and trimming inferred from the DNA. The sample contains 200,000 to 250,000 clones, over 65% of them found a single time. Around 2.9% of the sample rests with the top ten.

The TCR comes from a woman aged 55-69 years in good health and CMV-seropositive. Sequencing was carried out using PBMCs.

This receptor carries the CDR3 CATSRDIHRGDNEQFF. The nucleotides read TGTGCCACCAGCAGAGATATCCACAGGGGGGACAATGAGCAGTTCTTC. The chain links TRBV15 with TRBJ2-1; the central 8 bases match TRBD1. The germline V gene encodes CDR1 LNHNV and CDR2 YYDKDF (reference sequence). Germline trimming amounts to 0 bases on V and 5 bases on J, with 6 as the count of junction bases outside the gene matches. The CDR3, cysteine through phenylalanine, is 16 amino acids long. Only the CDR3 DNA stays, 48 bases, in frame from base 1.